Presented here are 27 T cell receptor beta chains from one specimen sequenced in a study of blood T cell repertoires in COVID-19. Sequencing used immunoSEQ multiplex PCR; TCRdb keeps in-frame clones, though not all of them. The data show some 69,000 clones, 85% to 90% seen once. Material for sequencing was peripheral blood. The source is a woman in her forties or fifties with active COVID-19.

The chain combines TRBV11-2 with TRBJ2-2, with 12 positions matching TRBD2. There are 15 residues in the CDR3. V gave up 5 bases and J gave up 5 bases; unmatched junction bases: 3. Germline V CDR1 and CDR2: SGHAT, FQNNGV. The CDR3 protein is CASSPLAGGTGELFF. The CDR3 coding sequence is TGTGCCAGCAGCCCCCTAGCGGGAGGGACCGGGGAGCTGTTTTTT.

The chain links TRBV5-1 to TRBJ2-5, with 8 nucleotides matching TRBD2. The CDR3 consists of 18 residues. CDR1 and CDR2 (germline): SGHRS, YFSETQ. V lost 0 bases to trimming and J lost 5 bases; unmatched junction nucleotides: 15. CDR3 in DNA: TGCGCCAGCAGCTTGGCTGAGTCTAGCGGGCGGCTTCTGGAGACCCAGTACTTC. Amino acids: CASSLAESSGRLLETQYF.

This sequence joins TRBV30 and TRBJ1-1; 7 nucleotides line up with TRBD1. Germline loops: CDR1 GTSNPN, CDR2 SVGIG (reference sequence). V trimming: 0 bases; J trimming: 3 bases; junction bases outside the gene matches: 4. The CDR3 runs to 14 residues. The CDR3: CAWSVRQGDTEAFF. CDR3 coding DNA: TGTGCCTGGAGTGTTAGGCAGGGGGACACTGAAGCTTTCTTT.

V usage is TRBV6-5 and J usage is TRBJ1-3, with a weak D call TRBD1 (5 bases). The CDR3 is 15 amino acids. The V end lost 8 bases, the J end lost 2 bases, and 16 bases lay between the germline ends. Germline V CDR1 and CDR2: MNHEY, SVGAGI. The CDR3: CASLQVTFPGNTIYF. CDR3 nucleotides: TGTGCCAGCTTACAGGTTACCTTCCCTGGAAACACCATATATTTT.

The chain joins TRBV6-6 to TRBJ1-4, with D possibly matching TRBD1 (6 bases). The V and J ends lost 5 bases and 8 bases respectively, with 12 bases between them. Germline V gene sequence: CDR1 MNHNY, CDR2 SVGAGI (reference sequence). The CDR3 is 13 residues long. The CDR3, as DNA: TGTGCCAGCAGTAACCGGGACATCGAAAAACTGTTTTTT. This codes for CASSNRDIEKLFF.

V is TRBV28 and J is TRBJ1-5, with 8 positions matching TRBD1. Germline loops: CDR1 MDHEN, CDR2 SYDVKM. After removal of 5 bases from V and 6 bases from J, the junction contained 9 bases not matched to a gene. The length of the CDR3 is 15 residues. Here the CDR3 DNA reads TGTGCCAGCAGTGTACCCGGGACAGGTAGTCAGCCCCAGCATTTT. This encodes CASSVPGTGSQPQHF.

The gene calls are TRBV24-1 and TRBJ1-1; 12 nucleotides line up with TRBD1. This CDR3 is 20 amino acids long. Germline V gene data show CDR1 as KGHDR and CDR2 as SFDVKD. V shed 4 bases, J shed 7 bases, and the junction held 21 bases outside the gene matches. The CDR3 loop is CATSDFRDRGPRGALNEAFF. DNA for the CDR3: TGTGCCACCAGTGACTTCCGGGACAGGGGGCCCCGGGGGGCCCTGAATGAAGCTTTCTTT.

The chain couples TRBV19 to TRBJ1-5; maybe TRBD1 (5 bases). The CDR3 contains 13 residues. Trimming cost V 10 bases and J 6 bases, with 16 bases left between them. CDR1 is LNHDA and CDR2 is SQIVND in the germline V gene (reference sequence). This CDR3 reads CATQGGESQPQHF. The CDR3 region has the DNA TGTGCCACCCAAGGAGGGGAGAGTCAGCCCCAGCATTTT.

The CDR3 here is CASSISGLAYEQYF. CDR3 nucleotide sequence: TGTGCCAGTAGTATTTCAGGACTCGCCTACGAGCAGTACTTC. V and J are TRBV19 and TRBJ2-7; TRBD2 might be the D (5 bases). Per germline, CDR1 LNHDA and CDR2 SQIVND (reference sequence). This CDR3 has 14 amino acids. Trimming stripped 3 bases from V and 2 bases from J, with 11 bases between.

This chain links TRBV5-6 with TRBJ1-6; D uncertain. Trimming removed 5 bases at V and 3 bases at J, with 9 bases between. Germline assignment: CDR1 SGHDT and CDR2 YYEEEE. This CDR3 is 14 amino acids long. In DNA form, the CDR3 reads TGTGCCAGCAGTTTACAGCACTATAATTCACCCCTCCACTTT. This codes for CASSLQHYNSPLHF.

This chain uses TRBV5-6 with TRBJ2-3, with TRBD2 matching over 7 bases. The CDR3 spans 18 residues. CDR1 SGHDT and CDR2 YYEEEE come from the germline V gene. V shed 2 bases and J 4 bases; nucleotides not matched to a gene: 16. In DNA form, the CDR3 reads TGTGCCAGCAGCTTCGACCTTCGTACGGCGGGAGTCGCAGATACGCAGTATTTT. Protein product: CASSFDLRTAGVADTQYF.

The V and J genes are TRBV5-1 and TRBJ1-6, with D unresolved. Germline CDR1 SGHRS, CDR2 YFSETQ. The CDR3 is made up of 16 amino acids. Deletions cut 1 base from V and 1 base from J, with 9 bases between. The CDR3 spells CASSLTEISYNSPLHF. In DNA, the CDR3 is TGCGCCAGCAGCTTGACTGAGATTTCCTATAATTCACCCCTCCACTTT.

The V gene is TRBV5-5, the J gene TRBJ1-6, with 10 nucleotides matching TRBD1. Per the germline V gene, CDR1 is SGHKS and CDR2 is YYEKEE (reference sequence). Trimming removed 5 bases from V and 4 bases from J; junction bases left unmatched: 6. CDR3 length: 16 residues. The CDR3 DNA reads as TGTGCCAGCAGTTACTGGACAGGGGGGTATAATTCACCCCTCCACTTT. Encoded protein: CASSYWTGGYNSPLHF.

The genes are TRBV9 and TRBJ2-6; D not certain. The CDR3 is 14 amino acids. Germline lookup yields CDR1 SGDLS and CDR2 YYNGEE. Trimming left V 0 bases short and J 4 bases short, with 5 bases between. CDR3 residues: CASSVDPGANVLTF. CDR3 bases: TGTGCCAGCAGCGTAGATCCGGGGGCCAACGTCCTGACTTTC. Using reference TRBV9 and TRBJ2-6 for the parts outside the CDR3, the full variable domain is DSGVTQTPKHLITATGQRVTLRCSPRSGDLSVYWYQQSLDQGLQFLIQYYNGEERAKGNILERFSAQQFPDLHSELNLSSLELGDSALYFCASSVDPGANVLTFGAGSRLTVL.

This chain connects TRBV4-1 to TRBJ1-2; 8 bases fit TRBD1. Germline CDR1 MGHRA, CDR2 YSYEKL. The CDR3 has 13 residues. The ends lost 6 bases at V and 8 bases at J; junction bases unmatched: 8. This CDR3 reads CASRVQGAGGYTF. The CDR3, as DNA: TGCGCCAGCAGAGTTCAGGGGGCAGGAGGCTACACCTTC.

The chain carries TRBV7-9 and TRBJ2-7; D is unresolved. CDR1 and CDR2 from the germline V gene are SEHNR and FQNEAQ (reference sequence). The CDR3 loop spans 14 amino acids. V dropped 3 bases and J dropped 4 bases, with 13 bases sitting between them. The CDR3 protein is CASSFTASTYEQYF. DNA of the CDR3: TGTGCCAGCAGCTTTACAGCCTCAACGTACGAGCAGTACTTC.

Turning to this clone: In the same sample, other DNA sequences code for this CDR3. The genes are TRBV10-2 and TRBJ2-3; D ambiguous. Germline lookup yields CDR1 WSHSY and CDR2 SAAADI. CDR3 size: 15 residues. Trimming took off 0 bases at V and 0 bases at J, with 7 bases between the two ends. CDR3 DNA sequence: TGCGCCAGCAGTGAGTCTCCCACTAGCACAGATACGCAGTATTTT. Protein: CASSESPTSTDTQYF.

The gene calls are TRBV30 and TRBJ2-2; D is unresolved. V lost 1 base to trimming and J lost 2 bases, with 11 bases between them. The CDR3 is made up of 15 amino acids. The germline CDR1 and CDR2 sequences are GTSNPN and SVGIG (reference sequence). This chain's CDR3 is CAWSAYRPNTGELFF. The DNA for the CDR3 is TGTGCCTGGAGTGCATACAGACCCAACACCGGGGAGCTGTTTTTT.

This clone was observed once. The V gene is TRBV10-2, the J gene TRBJ2-7; D may be TRBD1 (6 bases). The CDR3 runs 14 residues. Germline V gives CDR1 WSHSY, CDR2 SAAADI. Trimming cost V 6 bases and J 3 bases, with 15 bases left between them. Here the CDR3 reads CASRTGQGIYEQYF. CDR3 bases: TGCGCCAGCAGGACCGGGCAGGGGATCTACGAGCAGTACTTC.

The chain couples TRBV10-2 to TRBJ2-2, with 9 bases lining up with TRBD2. V trimming: 3 bases; J trimming: 2 bases; junction bases outside the gene matches: 13. The germline CDR1 and CDR2 sequences are WSHSY and SAAADI. The CDR3 runs 19 residues. The CDR3 protein is CASSDGTSWFPTNTGELFF. The CDR3 coding sequence is TGCGCCAGCAGTGACGGGACTAGCTGGTTTCCAACTAACACCGGGGAGCTGTTTTTT.

V is TRBV7-3 and J is TRBJ2-5; 13 bases fit TRBD2. The CDR3 covers 16 residues. Germline values: CDR1 SGHTA, CDR2 FQGTGA. V lost 4 bases, J lost 5 bases, and 7 bases stayed unmatched. The CDR3 region is CASSSTGLAGVETQYF. The CDR3 DNA is TGTGCCAGCAGCTCCACTGGACTAGCGGGAGTGGAGACCCAGTACTTC.

The chain uses TRBV5-6 and TRBJ2-5; 9 bases are shared with TRBD1. Losses at the gene ends were 0 bases for V and 1 base for J; bases not matched to a gene: 4. The CDR3 sequence is 16 residues long. Germline V lookup: CDR1 SGHDT, CDR2 YYEEEE. DNA for the CDR3: TGTGCCAGCAGCTTGGGTGGACAGGGGCCCCAAGAGACCCAGTACTTC. The encoded protein is CASSLGGQGPQETQYF.

This clone occurred once. This chain connects TRBV18 to TRBJ2-5; the D gene is possibly TRBD1 (6 bases). Germline V gene lookup returns CDR1 KGHSH and CDR2 LQKENI. This CDR3 contains 13 residues. Trimming cost V 6 bases and J 5 bases, with 13 bases left between them. This CDR3 reads CASSVNRDETQYF. CDR3 DNA: TGTGCCAGCTCGGTAAACAGGGATGAGACCCAGTACTTC.

This sequence joins TRBV11-2 and TRBJ2-3; weak D call: TRBD1 (5 bases). CDR3 size: 12 residues. Germline loops: CDR1 SGHAT, CDR2 FQNNGV. V shed 7 bases and J shed 6 bases, with 11 bases lying between them. The CDR3 reads CASTQGADTQYF. CDR3 nucleotide sequence: TGTGCCAGCACCCAAGGGGCGGATACGCAGTATTTT.

This chain connects TRBV6-2 or TRBV6-3 to TRBJ2-3; 9 bases align to TRBD2. V dropped 2 bases and J dropped 2; count of bases not matched to a gene: 5. This CDR3 spans 16 amino acids. CDR1 is MNHEY, CDR2 SVGEGT, per germline. CDR3 loop: CASSYQPSGVTDTQYF. The DNA of the CDR3 is TGTGCCAGCAGTTACCAGCCTAGCGGGGTCACAGATACGCAGTATTTT.

This chain connects TRBV7-3 to TRBJ2-1; 9 nucleotides align to TRBD2. Trimming removed 5 bases from V and 7 bases from J; junction bases left unmatched: 12. The CDR3 totals 16 residues. The germline V gene has CDR1 SGHTA and CDR2 FQGTGA. The CDR3 bases are TGTGCCAGCAGCCTTAGCGGGAGATCGGTCGGTAATGAGCAGTTCTTC. It specifies CASSLSGRSVGNEQFF.

This sequence joins TRBV6-5 and TRBJ1-1, with D possibly TRBD1 on 6 matching bases. CDR3 length: 13 residues. With 6 bases removed from V and 12 bases from J, the gap between germline ends came to 20 bases. CDR1 MNHEY and CDR2 SVGAGI come from the germline V gene. CDR3 in amino acids: CASRPGQNSGSFF. The CDR3, as DNA: TGTGCCAGCAGACCCGGACAGAACAGCGGATCTTTCTTT.